The source of this TCR beta chain is a study of blood T cell repertoires in COVID-19. Study-level information: There were acute and convalescent COVID-19 samples, and they came from the United States, Italy and Spain.

Assignments of participants to cohorts depended upon their own reported clinical history. This CDR3 has 12 amino acids. CDR1 and CDR2 (germline): SEHNR, FQNEAQ (reference sequence). Trimming took off 1 base at V and 6 bases at J, with 7 bases between the two ends. This clone was seen a handful of times. Original methodology: Using reference gene primer amplification, nucleated cell counts were estimated. Sequencing was performed with immunoSEQ multiplex PCR; in TCRdb, only in-frame clones are kept and a portion is missing. That table supplies the V and J calls and clone size; D and trimming were determined from the DNA. The sample records roughly 260,000 clones, about 85% being singletons.

The receptor comes from a woman aged 25 to 45 with acute COVID-19. This rearrangement joins TRBV7-9 to TRBJ2-7; D not resolved. The sample was PBMCs or T cells enriched from blood (not recorded which). The DNA of the CDR3 is TGTGCCAGCAGCTTAGTGAGTGGCGAGCAGTACTTC. Translation: CASSLVSGEQYF.